This T cell receptor (beta chain) was obtained from a study of Ad26.COV2.S vaccination and SARS-CoV-2 variants (dated by TCRdb to about 2021). Describing the broader study: Vaccine-arm donors were drawn from COV1001, a multicentre, randomized, double-blind, placebo-controlled phase I-IIa trial of Ad26.COV2.S in healthy adults. Ad26.COV2.S was given intramuscularly at 5x10^10 or 1x10^11 viral particles, as a single shot or as two shots 56 days apart. The specificity and breadth of SARS-CoV-2-reactive T cell receptors after Ad26.COV2.S vaccination were assessed by TCRbeta repertoire sequencing. A total of around 32 samples were included in the TCR-sequenced set, comprising roughly 19 Ad26.COV2.S vaccine recipients, 5 placebo recipients and 8 SARS-CoV-2 convalescent individuals. Trial participants were randomized into five groups of five, in which low-dose or high-dose Ad26.COV2.S was given once or twice, or placebo was given on both occasions. Throughout the experiments and outcome assessment, investigators stayed blinded to trial group allocation.

According to the study, the label for this sample's treatment or condition signals: some 19 received Ad26.COV2.S at low or high dose, single or two shots; about five received placebo; per-sample allocation not given. For vaccine and placebo recipients, repertoires were sequenced using samples collected on day 63 after the first injection. Between 29 July and 7 August 2020, Cohort 1b enrolled 20 to 30 adults aged 18-55 years at one site in Boston, USA. Ad26.COV2.S was a replication-incompetent adenovirus type 26 vector that expressed a prefusion-stabilized SARS-CoV-2 spike protein derived from the original Wuhan strain. V loses 7 bases, J loses 0 bases, and the germline ends lie 13 bases apart. CDR1 and CDR2 are read off the germline V gene (reference sequence) as MNHEY and SMNVEV. The CDR3, cysteine through phenylalanine, is 14 amino acids long. The DNA shown is the 42-base CDR3, in frame from base 1.

In its sample, this clone was seen many times. Its antigen remains unidentified. Nothing much larger sits one base from this clone, and base qualities are not available. Results the study describes overall, beyond this receptor: Higher spike-specific TCR breadth was observed in Ad26.COV2.S recipients than in placebo recipients (P = 0.0014). According to the authors, total T cell responses may have been underestimated by the TCR breadth and depth analyses. The study was not powered for comparison of responses between vaccine doses or regimens. Non-spike TCR breadth was comparable between vaccine and placebo recipients, consistent with the vaccine containing only spike. After vaccination, substantial breadth of spike-specific CD8+ and CD4+ T cell responses was reported.

TCRbeta CDR3 regions were sequenced with the immunoSEQ Assay. After extraction, genomic DNA underwent amplification by bias-controlled multiplex PCR, followed by high-throughput sequencing. Per the source publication's procedure: To quantify the absolute abundance of each unique TCRbeta CDR3 region, sequences were collapsed and filtered. T cell fraction was estimated by normalizing TCRbeta template counts to usable DNA, which was measured by amplifying reference genes present in all nucleated cells. Repertoire TCRs were annotated as SARS-CoV-2-specific by exact matching of V gene, CDR3 amino acid sequence and J gene to a known reactive TCR set. The reference SARS-CoV-2 TCR set was obtained from MIRA and was filtered for enrichment in COVID-19-positive ImmuneCODE repertoires, whereby public or cross-reactive TCRs were removed. Drawing on the MIRA antigens, annotated TCRs were analysed further at the level of specific ORF or position within ORF. Breadth was defined as annotated unique rearrangements over total unique productive rearrangements; depth was the summed frequency of those rearrangements. TCR breadth was compared between groups using two-sided Wilcoxon rank-sum tests. TCRdb carries this immuneACCESS record with in-frame sequences only. Its versions omit some clonotypes, under half of them owing to an unresolved V gene in the studies checked, with the rest unexplained. That table furnishes V, J and clone size, whereas the DNA furnished D and trimming. The sample contains 500,000 or so clones, nearly 90% of them found a single time. The ten largest clonotypes hold 2% to 3% of the sample.

In this chain, TRBV27 is recombined with TRBJ2-7, with the D gene call left open. This sequence originates from a person aged 18-65 years who received the Ad26.COV2.S COVID-19 vaccine or a placebo. This specimen was peripheral blood, taken in a trial of Ad26.COV2.S vaccine versus placebo. The CDR3 protein sequence reads: CASKMTALSYEQYF. The DNA reads TGTGCCAGCAAAATGACGGCCCTCTCCTACGAGCAGTACTTC.